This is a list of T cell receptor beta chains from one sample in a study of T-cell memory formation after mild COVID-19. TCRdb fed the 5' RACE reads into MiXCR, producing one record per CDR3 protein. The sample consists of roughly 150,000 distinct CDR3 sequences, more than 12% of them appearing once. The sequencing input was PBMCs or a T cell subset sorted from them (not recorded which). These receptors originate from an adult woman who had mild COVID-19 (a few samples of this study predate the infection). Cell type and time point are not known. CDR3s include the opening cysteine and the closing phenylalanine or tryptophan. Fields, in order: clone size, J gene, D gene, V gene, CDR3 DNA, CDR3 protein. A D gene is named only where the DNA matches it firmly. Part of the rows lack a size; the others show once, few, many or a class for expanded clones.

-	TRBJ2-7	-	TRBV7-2	TGTGCCAGCGTATCTAGCAGCTACGAGCAGTACTTC	CASVSSSYEQYF
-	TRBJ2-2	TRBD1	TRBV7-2	TGTGCCAGCAGGCCAGGGACAGGGTGGGCCGGGGAGCTGTTTTTT	CASRPGTGWAGELFF
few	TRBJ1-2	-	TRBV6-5	TGTGCCAGCAGTTACCGTCCCCACCTCTATGGCTACACCTTC	CASSYRPHLYGYTF
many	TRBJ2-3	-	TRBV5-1	TGCGCCAGCAGCCTAGGGGTAGCCTTCACAGATACGCAGTATTTT	CASSLGVAFTDTQYF
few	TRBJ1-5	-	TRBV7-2	TGTGCCAGCAGCGCGGCCAGGCAGGGGCTCAATCAGCCCCAGCATTTT	CASSAARQGLNQPQHF
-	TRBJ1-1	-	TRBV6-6	TGTGCCAGCCTCGGGGGGGGTGGTGAAGCTTTCTTT	CASLGGGGEAFF
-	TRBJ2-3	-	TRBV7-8	TGTGCCAGCAGCATACAGGGTAATACGCAGTATTTT	CASSIQGNTQYF
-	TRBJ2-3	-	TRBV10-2	TGCGCCAGCAGTTGGTTGGGCAGGGGTTTAACAGATACGCAGTATTTT	CASSWLGRGLTDTQYF
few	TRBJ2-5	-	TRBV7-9	TGTGCCAGCAGCTTAGACCGGTGGGGTAGTCGGGAGACCCAGTACTTC	CASSLDRWGSRETQYF
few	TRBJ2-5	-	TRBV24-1	TGTGCCACCAGTGAGTCAGGGGCAGAGACCCAGTACTTC	CATSESGAETQYF
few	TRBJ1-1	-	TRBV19	TGTGCCAGTAGCACGGGACTTTCGAACACTGAAGCTTTCTTT	CASSTGLSNTEAFF
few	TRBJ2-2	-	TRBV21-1	TGTGCCAGCAGCCACCCGGGAGCAAACACCGGGGAGCTGTTTTTT	CASSHPGANTGELFF
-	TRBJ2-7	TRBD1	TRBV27	TGTGCCAGCAGTTGGACAGGAGCGAGGGACGAGCAGTACTTC	CASSWTGARDEQYF
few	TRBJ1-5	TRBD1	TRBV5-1	TGCGCCAGCAGCCCCACAGGGGTGGATCAGCCCCAGCATTTT	CASSPTGVDQPQHF
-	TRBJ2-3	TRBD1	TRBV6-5	TGTGCCAGCAGCGAATCGACAGGGACGACAGATACGCAGTATTTT	CASSESTGTTDTQYF
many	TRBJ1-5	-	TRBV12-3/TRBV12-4	TGTGCCAGCAGTTCTCCCGGACAAGTTAGCAATCAGCCCCAGCATTTT	CASSSPGQVSNQPQHF
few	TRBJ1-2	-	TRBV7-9	TGTGCCAGCAGCCGAGCAGATGGGGCATCCTATGGCTACACCTTC	CASSRADGASYGYTF
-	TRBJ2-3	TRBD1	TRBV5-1	TGCGCCAGCAGCAAAGAACCGGGACAGGGGGCCTCAGATACGCAGTATTTT	CASSKEPGQGASDTQYF
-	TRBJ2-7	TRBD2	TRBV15	TGTGCCACCAGCGACCGACTAGCGGGAGGGTACGAGCAGTACTTC	CATSDRLAGGYEQYF
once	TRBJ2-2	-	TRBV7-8	TGTGCCAGCAGCTCTCAGGGGGGGATGAACACCGGGGAGCTGTTTTTT	CASSSQGGMNTGELFF
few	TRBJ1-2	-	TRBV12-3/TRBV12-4	TGTGCCAGCAGTTTAACCCCCGGGGGTAACTATGGCTACACCTTC	CASSLTPGGNYGYTF
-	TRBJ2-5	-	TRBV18	TGTGCCAGCTCACAGGGAGGACAGAGAGAGACCCAGTACTTC	CASSQGGQRETQYF
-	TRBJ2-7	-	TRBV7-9	TGTGCCAGCAGCGATAAGACGCAGTACGAGCAGTACTTC	CASSDKTQYEQYF
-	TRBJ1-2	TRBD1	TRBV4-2	TGTGCCAGCAGCCAAGCCGGACAGGGTTCCTATGGCTACACCTTC	CASSQAGQGSYGYTF
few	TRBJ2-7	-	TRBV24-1	TGTGCCACCAGTGATTTTTGGGCGCCGTACGAGCAGTACTTC	CATSDFWAPYEQYF
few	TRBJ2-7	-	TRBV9	TGTGCCAGCAGCGTAAAGTGGGAAAGTGAGCAGTACTTC	CASSVKWESEQYF
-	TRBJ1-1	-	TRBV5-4	TGTGCCAGCAGCTCGATTACAGGGTACACTGAAGCTTTCTTT	CASSSITGYTEAFF
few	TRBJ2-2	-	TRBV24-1	TGTGCCACCAGTGATACGTGGGGCGCCGGGGAGCTGTTTTTT	CATSDTWGAGELFF
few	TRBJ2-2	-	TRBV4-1	TGCGCCAGCAGCCAAGGAGGTGGTCGGAAGCGCCCGAACACCGGGGAGCTGTTTTTT	CASSQGGGRKRPNTGELFF
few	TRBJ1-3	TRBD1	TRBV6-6	TGTGCCAGCAGGTCGACAGGGATTGGAAACACCATATATTTT	CASRSTGIGNTIYF
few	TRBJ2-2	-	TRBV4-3	TGCGCCAGCAGCCAAGAGTGGGTGGGACCCGACTCGGCGAACACCGGGGAGCTGTTTTTT	CASSQEWVGPDSANTGELFF
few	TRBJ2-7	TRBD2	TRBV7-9	TGTGCCAGCAGCTTAACCGGGGTCCTAGCGGGAGGTTACGAGCAGTACTTC	CASSLTGVLAGGYEQYF
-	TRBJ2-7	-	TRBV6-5	TGTGCCAGCACGCAGGCGCAGGGAACCTACGAGCAGTACTTC	CASTQAQGTYEQYF
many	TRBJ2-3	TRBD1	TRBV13	TGTGCCAGCAGCTTAGAGGGACAGGGAGGAAATACGCAGTATTTT	CASSLEGQGGNTQYF
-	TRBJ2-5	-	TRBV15	TGTGCCACCAGCAGCTCTAGGGGACTCCAAGAGACCCAGTACTTC	CATSSSRGLQETQYF
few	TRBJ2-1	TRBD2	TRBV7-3	TGTGCCAGCAGTTTGAGCGGGAGGCTTTACAATGAGCAGTTCTTC	CASSLSGRLYNEQFF
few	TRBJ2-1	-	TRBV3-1	TGTGCCAGCAGCCCACGGACGGCCGTTAATGAGCAGTTCTTC	CASSPRTAVNEQFF
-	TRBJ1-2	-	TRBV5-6	TGTGCCAGCAGCTTGTCGACAGCGATCTATGGCTACACCTTC	CASSLSTAIYGYTF
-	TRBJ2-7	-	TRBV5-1	TGCGCCAGCAGGGCCAGCGACTCCTACGAGCAGTACTTC	CASRASDSYEQYF
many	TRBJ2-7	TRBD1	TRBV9	TGTGCCAGCAGCGCGAAGACAGGGGTAGAGGGCTCCTACGAGCAGTACTTC	CASSAKTGVEGSYEQYF
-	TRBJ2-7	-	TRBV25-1	TGTGCCAGCAGTGCAGGCGAGCGGAGCGAGCAGTACTTC	CASSAGERSEQYF